This T cell receptor beta chain was profiled in a study of Ad26.COV2.S vaccination and SARS-CoV-2 variants. A word on this clone: Its specificity is not known.

The method was immunoSEQ multiplex PCR; TCRdb's version includes in-frame clones alone and lacks a portion of them. The table has about 680,000 clones, 89% seen once. Treatment: roughly 19 received Ad26.COV2.S at low or high dose, single or two shots; about 5 received placebo; per-sample allocation not given. Material that was analyzed had been drawn on day 63 after the first vaccine or placebo injection. V was pared by 1 base and J by 8 bases, with 8 bases of the junction left unmatched. This CDR3 spans 16 amino acids. Looked up from germline, CDR1 is SEHNR and CDR2 is FQNEAQ (reference sequence). Points from the study as a whole: Greater spike-specific TCR breadth was seen in vaccine recipients than in placebo recipients.

The V and J genes are TRBV7-9 and TRBJ2-1; 10 bases align to TRBD2. This receptor was identified in a person between 18 and 60 years old who received the Ad26.COV2.S COVID-19 vaccine or a placebo. The sample consisted of peripheral blood, taken in a trial of Ad26.COV2.S vaccine versus placebo. The CDR3 DNA follows: TGTGCCAGCAGCTTAGGGGTTAGCGGGGGGATAGATGAGCAGTTCTTC. Translation: CASSLGVSGGIDEQFF.